Each of the 4 T cell receptor beta chains below was sequenced from the same sample in a study of tissue T cells after allogeneic stem cell transplantation. Profiled with immunoSEQ multiplex PCR; TCRdb holds only in-frame clones, not every one. The sample consists of roughly 6,800 clones, approximately 46% of them appearing once. The time point: mouse harvest day 7 after allogeneic transplant. Each mouse received 10^7 T-cell-depleted marrow cells plus 10^6 splenic CD5+ T cells by tail vein. The sequencing sample was made of gut tissue. These receptor sequences come from a female BALB/c mouse given C57BL/6 T cells with graft-versus-host disease after an allogeneic hematopoietic cell transplant.

Concerning this clone itself: Genes and germline are mouse. The read terminates 1 residue before the CDR3 end, so the remaining end is supplied by the germline J gene. The genes are TRBV13-1 and TRBJ2-1; D is unclear. The CDR3 has 14 residues. V was cut by 0 bases and J by 2 bases, with 6 bases left in between. Germline V gene data show CDR1 as NSHNY and CDR2 as SYGAGN. This chain's CDR3 is CASSDATDYAEQFF. The part of the CDR3 DNA that was read is TGTGCCAGCAGTGATGCAACAGACTATGCTGAGCAGTTC.

Remarks on this clone: Gene names refer to mouse genes. The read falls 1 residue short of the CDR3 end, and the missing part is taken from the germline J gene. This rearrangement joins TRBV15 to TRBJ1-3; no definite D call. Germline assignment: CDR1 SGHND and CDR2 FRSKSL. V dropped 2 bases and J dropped 2 bases, with 7 bases sitting between them. The CDR3 has 14 amino acids. Here the CDR3 reads CASSLSGTGNTLYF. The sequenced CDR3 bases are TGTGCCAGCAGTTTAAGTGGGACTGGAAATACGCTCTAT.

In its sample, this clone was seen a few times. Germline and genes: mouse. The CDR3 end is not reached by the read, which stops 1 residue before it; the germline J gene fills it in. The chain carries TRBV17 and TRBJ2-5; either TRBD1 or TRBD2 may fit D (5 bases each). The V end lost 0 bases, the J end lost 2 bases, and 9 bases lay between the germline ends. The CDR3 is 15 residues long. The germline V gene encodes CDR1 MNHDT and CDR2 YYDKIL. CDR3 bases read: TGTGCTAGCAGTAGAGATAGCGGGGGCCAAGACACCCAGTAC. Translation gives CASSRDSGGQDTQY. The CDR3 as a whole reads CASSRDSGGQDTQYF.

This clone has just a few counts. Genes and germline come from the mouse. The DNA ends 1 residue before the CDR3 does, and the rest of the CDR3 is filled in from the germline J gene. The chain employs TRBV5 and TRBJ2-4; D may be TRBD1 (5 bases). Trimming removed 0 bases from V and 5 bases from J, with 6 bases in between. The CDR3 is made up of 13 amino acids. Germline V gene sequence: CDR1 LGHNA, CDR2 YNLKQL (reference sequence). CDR3 sequence reads: CASSQDDRNTLYF. The CDR3 DNA, read in part, is TGTGCCAGCAGCCAAGATGACAGAAACACCTTGTAC.